One and the same sample provided the 12 T cell receptor beta chains below, sequenced in a study of blood T cell repertoires in COVID-19. The assay was immunoSEQ multiplex PCR, and TCRdb's table has in-frame clones only and misses some. The sample has more than 200,000 clones, 83% seen once. What was sequenced was peripheral blood. The receptors derive from a woman in her thirties or forties with active or convalescent COVID-19.

The chain links TRBV6-5 to TRBJ1-2; possible D gene TRBD1, 5 bases. The germline gives CDR1 MNHEY, CDR2 SVGAGI. The length of the CDR3 is 13 residues. V lost 5 bases and J lost 7, with 14 bases in between. DNA for the CDR3: TGTGCCAGCAGTCCCGCCAGGGTTTCTGGCTACACCTTC. Its translation: CASSPARVSGYTF.

V gene TRBV19 combines with J gene TRBJ1-1; unclear D gene. V shed 1 base and J shed 7 bases, with 7 bases lying between them. Germline CDR1 and CDR2: LNHDA and SQIVND (reference sequence). CDR3 length: 12 amino acids. The CDR3 DNA is TGTGCCAGTAGTATAGTTGGCCGTGAAGCTTTCTTT. Protein product: CASSIVGREAFF.

The V call is TRBV9, the J call TRBJ1-3; D is unresolved. The CDR3 sequence is 18 residues long. Trimming stripped 4 bases from V and 0 bases from J, with 20 bases between. The V gene's germline CDR1 is SGDLS and CDR2 YYNGEE. In nucleotides, the CDR3 is TGTGCCAGCAGCTCCCCCCCAGGAGGCATGAGCTCTGGAAACACCATATATTTT. Its translation is CASSSPPGGMSSGNTIYF. Combining the CDR3 with reference TRBV9 and TRBJ1-3 gives the whole variable domain DSGVTQTPKHLITATGQRVTLRCSPRSGDLSVYWYQQSLDQGLQFLIQYYNGEERAKGNILERFSAQQFPDLHSELNLSSLELGDSALYFCASSSPPGGMSSGNTIYFGEGSWLTVV.

The V and J genes are TRBV9 and TRBJ2-1; 9 nucleotides line up with TRBD1. Losses at the gene ends were 3 bases for V and 3 bases for J; bases not matched to a gene: 7. The V gene's germline CDR1 is SGDLS and CDR2 YYNGEE. CDR3 length: 16 amino acids. The CDR3 bases are TGTGCCAGCAGCGATGGACAGGGGAGAGACTACAATGAGCAGTTCTTC. This translates into CASSDGQGRDYNEQFF. The full variable domain, in which reference TRBV9 and TRBJ2-1 provide the parts outside the CDR3, is DSGVTQTPKHLITATGQRVTLRCSPRSGDLSVYWYQQSLDQGLQFLIQYYNGEERAKGNILERFSAQQFPDLHSELNLSSLELGDSALYFCASSDGQGRDYNEQFFGPGTRLTVL.

This clone was recorded once. The rearrangement uses TRBV5-1 and TRBJ1-2; D remains ambiguous. Germline V lookup: CDR1 SGHRS, CDR2 YFSETQ. There are 14 residues in the CDR3. Trimming cost V 1 base and J 7 bases, with 14 bases left between them. CDR3 nucleotide sequence: TGCGCCAGCAGCTTGAGGGCACGCGAGGGTGGCTACACCTTC. Its protein is CASSLRAREGGYTF.

The chain combines TRBV29-1 with TRBJ1-5, with D maybe TRBD1 (5 bases). CDR1 is SQVTM, CDR2 ANQGSEA, per germline. This CDR3 is built from 15 residues. V shed 6 bases and J shed 0 bases, with 15 bases lying between them. The CDR3, as DNA: TGCAGCGTCTCTACCGGACAAGGTAGCAATCAGCCCCAGCATTTT. This translates into CSVSTGQGSNQPQHF.

This clone appeared once. This chain joins TRBV11-2 and TRBJ2-1, with 8 bases fitting TRBD2. With 5 bases clipped from V and 8 bases from J, the junction kept 14 bases outside the gene matches. CDR1 is SGHAT and CDR2 is FQNNGV in the germline V gene. This CDR3 region has 16 residues. The CDR3 nucleotides read TGTGCCAGCAGCCTACCCTCGTTAGCGGGGAAGGATGAGCAGTTCTTC. Amino acid sequence: CASSLPSLAGKDEQFF.

This clone has more than one count but fewer than ten. The CDR3 loop reads CATRSQRQAYSGNTIYF. The CDR3 nucleotides are TGTGCCACCAGATCCCAGAGACAGGCTTACTCTGGAAACACCATATATTTT. The chain combines TRBV24-1 with TRBJ1-3, with a weak D call TRBD1 (6 bases). The ends were cut back, 7 bases at V and 0 bases at J, with 18 bases in the middle. CDR3 length: 17 amino acids. Germline V gives CDR1 KGHDR, CDR2 SFDVKD.

V gene TRBV6-2 or TRBV6-3 combines with J gene TRBJ1-2, with a weak D call TRBD1 (5 bases). V lost 0 bases and J 8 bases, leaving 16 bases between the germline ends. Germline CDR1 MNHEY, CDR2 SVGEGT. The CDR3 loop spans 15 amino acids. The chain's CDR3 is CASSYSMGGNLGYTF. The CDR3 DNA follows: TGTGCCAGCAGTTACTCGATGGGGGGGAACCTCGGCTACACCTTC.

The chain combines TRBV4-1 with TRBJ1-2, with D tentatively TRBD1 (6 bases). Germline assignment: CDR1 MGHRA and CDR2 YSYEKL. The germline V and J ends were trimmed by 4 bases and 2 bases, with 14 bases remaining between them. CDR3 length: 15 amino acids. The CDR3 DNA reads TGCGCCAGCAGCCTAAGCCCCACAGGGAACTATGGCTACACCTTC. Amino acids: CASSLSPTGNYGYTF.

A single count supports this clone. The chain couples TRBV11-2 to TRBJ2-1; 10 bases fit TRBD2. V was pared by 8 bases and J by 0 bases, with 7 bases of the junction left unmatched. Germline assignment: CDR1 SGHAT and CDR2 FQNNGV. This CDR3 has 16 amino acids. CDR3 sequence: CASGSGLATSYNEQFF. The CDR3 DNA reads as TGTGCCAGCGGTTCGGGACTAGCGACCTCCTACAATGAGCAGTTCTTC.

The chain joins TRBV30 to TRBJ2-1, with a possible D match to TRBD2 (5 bases). The ends were cut back, 3 bases at V and 3 bases at J, with 18 bases in the middle. The CDR3 runs 16 residues. CDR1 and CDR2 from the germline V gene are GTSNPN and SVGIG (reference sequence). The CDR3 DNA reads as TGTGCCTGGAGCGTAGGACGCGGGCTTTACTACAATGAGCAGTTCTTC. This gives the protein CAWSVGRGLYYNEQFF.